This entry describes one T cell receptor beta chain. The data derive from a study of blood T cell repertoires in COVID-19. At the level of the study: Donors in the United States, Italy and Spain gave samples during acute or convalescent COVID-19.

CDR1 and CDR2 (germline): KGHDR, SFDVKD. The CDR3 length is 17 residues. Trimming cost V 4 bases and J 2 bases; bases outside gene matches: 10. TCRdb's copy holds only in-frame clones and misses some; the assay was immunoSEQ multiplex PCR. The sample comprises 300,000 to 400,000 clones, around nine tenths of which are singletons, and about 3.5% rests with the top ten. The source of this sequence is a woman aged 18 to 35 who had recovered from COVID-19. The sequenced sample consisted of peripheral blood. The chain combines TRBV24-1 with TRBJ1-2; 9 nucleotides match TRBD1. Here the CDR3 DNA reads TGTGCCACCAGTGACAAGACGCCGGGACAGGGAAACTATGGCTACACCTTC. It encodes CATSDKTPGQGNYGYTF.